This T cell receptor beta chain was captured by sequencing in a study of cytomegalovirus exposure and HLA in healthy donors. Study conclusions and caveats: Most CMV-associated TCR beta chains were later found to appear HLA-restricted. Exclusion as indistinguishable affected some V segments, including TRBV6-2 and TRBV6-3.

The CDR3 has 16 amino acids. The germline V gene encodes CDR1 SGHTA and CDR2 FQGNSA. V shed 0 bases and J shed 1 base, with 12 bases lying between them. This clone was seen a few times. Its matching antigen is unknown. With 60 Vbeta and 13 Jbeta primers, the PCR was carried out. Only in-frame clones appear in the TCRdb table, and some are missing; sequencing was by immunoSEQ multiplex PCR. Of more than 55,000 clones in the sample, roughly 80% were seen once. The clonotype was recovered from a man between 25 and 39 years old in good health and CMV-seronegative. This chain connects TRBV7-2 to TRBJ1-1; possibly TRBD1 for D (6 bases). The specimen was PBMCs. The CDR3 bases are TGTGCCAGCAGCTTAGCGCCAGGGACAAAGAACACTGAAGCTTTCTTT. Translation: CASSLAPGTKNTEAFF.